These 2 T cell receptor beta chains came from one sample sequenced in a study of T cell responses to AZD1222 COVID-19 vaccine. Assay used: immunoSEQ multiplex PCR; TCRdb lists only in-frame clones, some missing. The sample has around 210,000 clones, approximately 94% seen once. The material sequenced was peripheral blood, taken 28 days after the second dose of the MenACWY control vaccine. Receptors were obtained from an adult who received the MenACWY meningococcal vaccine as a control.

The V gene is TRBV10-2, the J gene TRBJ2-1; TRBD1 aligns across 7 bases. Losses at the gene ends were 9 bases for V and 1 base for J; bases not matched to a gene: 9. The CDR3 loop spans 15 amino acids. Germline V gene data show CDR1 as WSHSY and CDR2 as SAAADI. CDR3 DNA sequence: TGCGCCAGTACTGGGACAGAGGCGTCCTACAATGAGCAGTTCTTC. This encodes CASTGTEASYNEQFF.

The J gene is TRBJ2-2, the V gene TRBV19; possibly TRBD1 for D (8 bases). The CDR3 is made up of 14 amino acids. V was trimmed by 8 bases and J by 6 bases, leaving 16 bases between them. Per the germline V gene, CDR1 is LNHDA and CDR2 is SQIVND (reference sequence). CDR3 bases: TGTGCCAGTGGGTGGACAGGGAGGGCCGGGGAGCTGTTTTTT. Amino acids: CASGWTGRAGELFF.